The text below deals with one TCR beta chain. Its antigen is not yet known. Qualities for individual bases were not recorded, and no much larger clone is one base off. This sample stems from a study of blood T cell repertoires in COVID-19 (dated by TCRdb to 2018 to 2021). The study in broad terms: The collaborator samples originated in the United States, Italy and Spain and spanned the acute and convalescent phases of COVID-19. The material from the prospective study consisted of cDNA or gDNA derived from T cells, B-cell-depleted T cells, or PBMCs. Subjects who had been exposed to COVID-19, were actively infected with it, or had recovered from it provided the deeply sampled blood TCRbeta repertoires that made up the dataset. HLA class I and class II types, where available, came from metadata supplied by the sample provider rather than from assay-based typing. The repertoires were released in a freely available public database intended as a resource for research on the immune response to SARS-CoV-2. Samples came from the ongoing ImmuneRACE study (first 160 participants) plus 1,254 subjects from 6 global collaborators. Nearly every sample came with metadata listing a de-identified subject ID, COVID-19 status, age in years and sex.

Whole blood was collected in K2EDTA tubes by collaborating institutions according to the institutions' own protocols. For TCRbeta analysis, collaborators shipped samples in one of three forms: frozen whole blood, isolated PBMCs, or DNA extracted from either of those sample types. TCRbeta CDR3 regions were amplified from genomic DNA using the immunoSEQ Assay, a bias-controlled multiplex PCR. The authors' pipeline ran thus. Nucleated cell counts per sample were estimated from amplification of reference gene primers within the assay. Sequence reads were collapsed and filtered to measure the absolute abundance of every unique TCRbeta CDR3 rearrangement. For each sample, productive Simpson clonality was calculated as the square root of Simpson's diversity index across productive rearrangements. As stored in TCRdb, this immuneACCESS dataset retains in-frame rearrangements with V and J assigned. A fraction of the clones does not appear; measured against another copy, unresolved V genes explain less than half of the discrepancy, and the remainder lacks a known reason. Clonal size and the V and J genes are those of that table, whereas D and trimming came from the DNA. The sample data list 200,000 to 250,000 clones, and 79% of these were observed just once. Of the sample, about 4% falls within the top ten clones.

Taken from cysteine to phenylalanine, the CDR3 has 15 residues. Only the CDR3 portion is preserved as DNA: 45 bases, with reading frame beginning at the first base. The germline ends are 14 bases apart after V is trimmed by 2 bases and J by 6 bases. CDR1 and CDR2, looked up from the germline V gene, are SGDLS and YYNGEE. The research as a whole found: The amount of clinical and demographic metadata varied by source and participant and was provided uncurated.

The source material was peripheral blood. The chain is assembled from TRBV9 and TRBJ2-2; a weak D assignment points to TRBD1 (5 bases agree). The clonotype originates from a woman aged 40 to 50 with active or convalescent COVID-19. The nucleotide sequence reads TGTGCCAGCAGCGTGGACATGCGTGTTCCCGGGGAGCTGTTTTTT. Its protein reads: CASSVDMRVPGELFF. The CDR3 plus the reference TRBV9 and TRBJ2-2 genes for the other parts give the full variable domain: DSGVTQTPKHLITATGQRVTLRCSPRSGDLSVYWYQQSLDQGLQFLIQYYNGEERAKGNILERFSAQQFPDLHSELNLSSLELGDSALYFCASSVDMRVPGELFFGEGSRLTVL.